This passage covers 10 T cell receptor beta chains from one sample sequenced in a study of blood T cell repertoires in COVID-19. Profiling relied on immunoSEQ multiplex PCR, and the TCRdb table lists in-frame clones only, not all of them. The sample has 150,000 to 200,000 clones, approximately 80% seen once. Material: peripheral blood. The receptor set was obtained from a woman between 70 and 85 years old with COVID-19, enrolled during active disease.

This clone showed up just once. The same CDR3 is also encoded by other DNA sequences in this sample. The rearrangement joins TRBV18 to TRBJ1-5; 9 positions match TRBD1. The length of the CDR3 is 13 residues. The germline V gene encodes CDR1 KGHSH and CDR2 LQKENI. Trimming took 3 bases from V and 7 from J; bases not matched to a gene: 1. The CDR3 DNA follows: TGTGCCAGCTCACCGGACAGGGGCCAGCCCCAGCATTTT. Encoded protein: CASSPDRGQPQHF. The whole variable domain, filled in from reference TRBV18 and TRBJ1-5, reads NAGVMQNPRHLVRRRGQEARLRCSPMKGHSHVYWYRQLPEEGLKFMVYLQKENIIDESGMPKERFSAEFPKEGPSILRIQQVVRGDSAAYFCASSPDRGQPQHFGDGTRLSIL.

V is TRBV19 and J is TRBJ2-6; TRBD2 agrees at 7 bases. Trimming cost V 3 bases and J 2 bases; bases outside gene matches: 4. The CDR3 has 16 amino acids. Germline loops: CDR1 LNHDA, CDR2 SQIVND (reference sequence). The chain's CDR3 is CASSILGTTGANVLTF. DNA of the CDR3: TGTGCCAGTAGTATTCTTGGGACTACTGGGGCCAACGTCCTGACTTTC.

This chain connects TRBV29-1 to TRBJ1-1; D uncertain. Germline V gives CDR1 SQVTM, CDR2 ANQGSEA. This CDR3 is built from 11 residues. Trimming left V 7 bases short and J 0 bases short, with 6 bases between. The CDR3 here is CSGGVNTEAFF. CDR3 nucleotide sequence: TGCAGCGGCGGAGTGAACACTGAAGCTTTCTTT.

This chain links TRBV12-3 or TRBV12-4 with TRBJ1-4; D is unclear. The CDR3 has 12 residues. Between the trimmed V and J ends, which lost 3 bases and 8 bases, there was a span of 7 bases. As DNA, the CDR3 is TGTGCCAGCAGTTTGAGAGGGGAAAAACTGTTTTTT. Translated: CASSLRGEKLFF.

The genes are TRBV5-1 and TRBJ2-1; D may be TRBD2 (5 bases). The V end was cut by 4 bases, the J end by 8 bases, with 16 bases between. Looked up from germline, CDR1 is SGHRS and CDR2 is YFSETQ. This CDR3 contains 14 residues. This chain's CDR3 is CASSLRDGVDEQFF. The DNA for the CDR3 is TGCGCCAGCAGCCTCCGGGATGGGGTCGATGAGCAGTTCTTC.

In the case of this clone: Other DNA sequences of this sample code for an identical CDR3. The chain employs TRBV9 and TRBJ1-2; D is unclear. CDR1 is SGDLS and CDR2 is YYNGEE in the germline V gene. This CDR3 has 13 residues. The V and J ends lost 0 bases and 2 bases respectively, with 5 bases between them. CDR3 in amino acids: CASSVDTNYGYTF. For the CDR3, the DNA is TGTGCCAGCAGCGTAGACACAAACTATGGCTACACCTTC.

Only a few counts were recorded for this clone. The rearrangement joins TRBV5-1 to TRBJ2-2, with TRBD1 as a possible D gene (6 bases). V lost 0 bases to trimming and J lost 6 bases, with 15 bases between them. This CDR3 contains 16 residues. In germline, CDR1 is SGHRS, CDR2 YFSETQ. CDR3: CASSLGQGKVSGELFF. The DNA of the CDR3 is TGCGCCAGCAGCTTGGGGCAGGGGAAGGTTTCCGGGGAGCTGTTTTTT.

This clone was observed a handful of times. V is TRBV18 and J is TRBJ1-1; unclear D gene. V was shortened by 10 bases and J by 1 base, with 13 bases between the two germline ends. Germline V gene data show CDR1 as KGHSH and CDR2 as LQKENI. The length of the CDR3 is 13 residues. CDR3 loop: CANQENGNTEAFF. The CDR3 nucleotides read TGTGCCAACCAAGAGAACGGGAACACTGAAGCTTTCTTT.

The rearrangement links TRBV11-2 to TRBJ1-4; 8 positions agree with TRBD1. The CDR3 is made up of 14 amino acids. In germline, CDR1 is SGHAT, CDR2 FQNNGV. The junction had 6 bases not matched to a gene; V was cut back by 5 bases and J by 7 bases. CDR3 sequence reads: CASSPQGASEKLFF. DNA of the CDR3: TGTGCCAGCAGCCCCCAGGGGGCTAGTGAAAAACTGTTTTTT.

This clone was found once. V and J are TRBV10-3 and TRBJ1-6, with TRBD1 matching over 7 bases. Germline assignment: CDR1 ENHRY and CDR2 SYGVKD. The CDR3 contains 13 residues. Trimming cost V 6 bases and J 7 bases; bases outside gene matches: 3. DNA for the CDR3: TGTGCCATCAGGGTGGACAGGAATTCACCCCTCCACTTT. This translates into CAIRVDRNSPLHF.